The entry that follows covers one TCR beta chain sequence. This entry comes from a study of blood T cell repertoires in COVID-19. Profiling relied on immunoSEQ multiplex PCR, and the TCRdb table lists in-frame clones only, not all of them. The sample has under 200,000 clones, roughly 83% seen once. The sequence derives from a woman in her sixties who had recovered from COVID-19. Sequencing was done on a sample of PBMCs or T cells enriched from blood (not recorded which).

The CDR3 loop reads CATRDRDSYEQYF. The DNA for the CDR3 is TGTGCCACCCGGGACAGAGATTCCTACGAGCAGTACTTC. The chain has TRBV6-6 and TRBJ2-7; 7 bases agree with TRBD1. Per the germline V gene, CDR1 is MNHNY and CDR2 is SVGAGI (reference sequence). The V segment lost 10 bases and the J segment 1 base; nucleotides outside the gene matches: 7. This CDR3 has 13 residues.